The source of this T cell receptor beta chain is a study of cytotoxic CD8 clonotypes in ibrutinib-treated CLL. Study-level information: Over 9 relapsed/refractory, approximately 15 treatment-naive; around 18 IGHV unmutated. Timing of response sample collection was a median approximately twelve months after treatment start, with a range of 6 to 36.

In germline, CDR1 is MNHNY, CDR2 SVGAGI (reference sequence). V shed 11 bases and J shed 4 bases, with 20 bases lying between them. The CDR3 consists of 14 residues. With sequencing, the targeted depth ranged from 1 in 200,000 to 1 in 1 million T cells. Libraries were prepared by immunoSEQ multiplex PCR; TCRdb keeps only in-frame clonotypes and omits some of them. The data show roughly 150,000 clones, about 80% seen once. V usage is TRBV6-6 and J usage is TRBJ1-2, with D perhaps TRBD1 (6 bases). This specimen was PBMCs, taken after 24 months of ibrutinib treatment. The receptor was isolated from a human donor with chronic lymphocytic leukemia. CDR3 amino acids: CAHGIWGGAYGYTF. The CDR3 nucleotides read TGTGCCCACGGGATTTGGGGGGGCGCCTATGGCTACACCTTC.